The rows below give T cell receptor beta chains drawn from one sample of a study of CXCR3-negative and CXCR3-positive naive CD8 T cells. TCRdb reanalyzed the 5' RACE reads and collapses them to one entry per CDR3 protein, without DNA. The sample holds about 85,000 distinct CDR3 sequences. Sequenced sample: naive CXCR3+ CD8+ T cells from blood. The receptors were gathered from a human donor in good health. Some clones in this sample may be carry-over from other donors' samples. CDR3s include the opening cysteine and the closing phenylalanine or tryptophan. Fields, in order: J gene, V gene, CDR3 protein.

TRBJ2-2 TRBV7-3 CASSATNGPGELFF
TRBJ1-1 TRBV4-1 CASSPSSTVAEAFF
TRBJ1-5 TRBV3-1 CASSQDLGDGQPQHF
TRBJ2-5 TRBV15 CATSTPQQAGMGETQYF
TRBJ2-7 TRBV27 CASSPPQGYEQYF
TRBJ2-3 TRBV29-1 CSVVEGKTSTDTQYF
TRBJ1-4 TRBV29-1 CSVAEGTTTNEKLFF
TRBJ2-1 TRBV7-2 CASSLQPSGGINEQFF
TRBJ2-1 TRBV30 CAWSALNNEQFF
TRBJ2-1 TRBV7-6 CASSLAEVGRGSRNEQFF
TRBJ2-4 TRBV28 CASSPLGEVLAKNIQYF
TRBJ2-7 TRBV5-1 CASSLAFGGGSYEQYF
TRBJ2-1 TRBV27 CASSPSGGTSGYNEQFF
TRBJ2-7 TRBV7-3 CASSQGASGGYEQYF
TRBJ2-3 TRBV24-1 CATSRGRAEDADTQYF
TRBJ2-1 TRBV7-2 CASSLSLPDVEQFF
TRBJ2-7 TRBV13 CASSGGRPEQYF
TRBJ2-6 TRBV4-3 CASSQEIGSGANVLTF
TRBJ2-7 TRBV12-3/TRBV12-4 CASSLGQNYEQYF
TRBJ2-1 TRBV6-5 CASRLAGTAPGEYNEQFF
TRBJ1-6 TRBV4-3 CASSQDRTWDSPLHF
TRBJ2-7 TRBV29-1 CSVEPAGLGEQYF
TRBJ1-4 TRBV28 CASNGDGPTNEKLFF
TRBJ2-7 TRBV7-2 CASSPMGGEQYF
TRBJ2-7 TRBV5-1 CASSSGTAEQYF
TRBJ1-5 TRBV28 CASSLLERSNQPQHF
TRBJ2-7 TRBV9 CASGGLAGDEQYF
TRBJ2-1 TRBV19 CASKQYQLAGEGNEQFF
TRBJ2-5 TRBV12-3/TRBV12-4 CASSFRLETQYF
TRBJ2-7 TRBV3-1 CASSQVRNYEQYF
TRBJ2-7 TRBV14 CASSQDRRDPYEQYF
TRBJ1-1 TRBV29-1 CSAPKNDMNTEAFF
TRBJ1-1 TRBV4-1 CASSQEGGGGNTEAFF
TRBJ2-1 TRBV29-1 CSVEEALRAYNEQFF
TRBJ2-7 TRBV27 CASSWTSGRNEQYF
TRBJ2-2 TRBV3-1 CASSRKNLFGGELFF
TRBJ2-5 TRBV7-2 CASSLGPNPRETQYF
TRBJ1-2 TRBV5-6 CASSLGGQGGDGYTF
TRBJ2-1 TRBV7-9 CASSLYRAGNSEQLF
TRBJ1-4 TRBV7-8 CASSLAASAEKLFF
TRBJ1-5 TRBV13 CASSLEGRQPQHF
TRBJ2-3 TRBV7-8 CASSPYLRGAVADTQYF
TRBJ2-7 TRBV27 CASSVTGTPYEQYF
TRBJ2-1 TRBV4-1 CASSQELQGFEQFF
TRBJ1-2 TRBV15 CATSRAYKGHFNYGYTF
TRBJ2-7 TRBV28 CASRYLVGREQYF
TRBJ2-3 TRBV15 CATSRLRGDTDTQYF
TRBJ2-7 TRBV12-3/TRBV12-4 CASSFVTDEQYF
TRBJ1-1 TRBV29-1 CSGRPGGADTEAFF
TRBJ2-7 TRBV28 CASSLWEVASYEQYF
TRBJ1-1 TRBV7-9 CASVWNTEAFF
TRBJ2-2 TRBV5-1 CASSSTGETGELFF
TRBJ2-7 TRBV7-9 CASSTTGTLDYEQYF